This T cell receptor (beta chain) was identified in a study of T cell responses to AZD1222 COVID-19 vaccine (dated by TCRdb to the early 2020s). Broadly, across the study: A total of over 230 trial participants underwent TCR sequencing, of whom approximately 200 had received two doses of AZD1222 and 26 had received two doses of the MenACWY control vaccine. Trial participants were enrolled into age subgroups of 18-55, 56-69 and 70-plus years, which contained approximately 150, 30 and 60 TCR-sequenced participants, respectively.

The time point label of this sample denotes: about 28 days (+/-7) after the second vaccine dose. AZD1222 recipients with second doses at about 4 weeks or about 12 weeks were pooled, because spike-specific TCR depth and breadth did not differ between schedules. Samples from vaccinated people were obtained from the UK trials COV001 and COV002, which included a single-blind randomized controlled phase 2/3 trial of AZD1222 (ChAdOx1 nCoV-19) in healthy adults. For TCRbeta chain sequencing, PBMC samples from trial participants were taken at day 0 and at day 28 after the second dose. The CDR3 regions of human TCRbeta chains were analyzed by immunosequencing. The original methods were these. TCRs in the repertoires were compared against a reference library of SARS-CoV-2-specific TCRs that had been generated with the MIRA antigen-specificity platform. Breadth was defined as the fraction of unique TCRs that were SARS-CoV-2-associated, and depth was defined as the fraction of total T cells that were SARS-CoV-2-associated. Using the MIRA data, every spike-specific TCR was mapped to the spike region that the TCR reacted to and assigned to either a CD4 or a CD8 class. Log10-transformed breadth and depth values were compared by one-way ANOVA with Sidak's multiple comparisons tests. TCRdb took over this immuneACCESS table, retaining in-frame rearrangements with V and J assigned. Such tables are incomplete; in checked studies, under half of the missing clones stem from an unresolved V gene, and the remainder is unexplained. V and J calls and clone size are those listed in that table; D and trimming were worked out from the DNA. This sample gives just under 150,000 clones in total; about nine tenths of them show up just once. The ten most abundant clones make up roughly 1.5% of the sample.

This clone has just a few counts. Its binding antigen is unknown. It has no much larger one-base neighbor in the sample; base qualities were not kept. Overall study results and their limits: Conclusions about previously exposed vaccinees are limited because only a handful of AZD1222 recipients were SARS-CoV-2 seropositive at baseline. Participants were mostly white British, with more females than males. The authors suggested clonal diversity may have been underestimated. Nearly half of unique spike-specific TCRs reportedly recognized epitopes outside regions mutated in the B.1.351 and B.1.1.7 variants. Vaccine-associated CD4 TCRs spanned the whole spike protein, with dominant responses in regions 160-218 and 743-854. In the small 56-69-year group, the increase in depth fell short of significance, most likely because of low power. No day 14 peak-response samples were available, so repertoires were characterized only after the peak T cell response. After two AZD1222 doses, both the breadth and the depth of spike-specific TCRs were significantly higher than at day 0 and than in MenACWY recipients.

V lost 0 bases and J lost 4 bases; the stretch between them is 16 bases long. The CDR3 numbers 16 residues from cysteine through phenylalanine. Just the 48-base CDR3 DNA is kept, in frame starting at base 1. Taken from the germline V gene, the CDR1 and CDR2 loops are SGHRS and YFSETQ. The chain is encoded by TRBV5-1 joined to TRBJ1-2; a tentative D match to TRBD1 spans 5 bases. Sequencing used peripheral blood, obtained 28 days after the second AZD1222 dose. This clonotype was sampled from an adult who received the AZD1222 COVID-19 vaccine. CDR3 sequence: CASSLVGGMDTYGYTF. The DNA is TGCGCCAGCAGCTTGGTGGGGGGTATGGACACCTATGGCTACACCTTC.